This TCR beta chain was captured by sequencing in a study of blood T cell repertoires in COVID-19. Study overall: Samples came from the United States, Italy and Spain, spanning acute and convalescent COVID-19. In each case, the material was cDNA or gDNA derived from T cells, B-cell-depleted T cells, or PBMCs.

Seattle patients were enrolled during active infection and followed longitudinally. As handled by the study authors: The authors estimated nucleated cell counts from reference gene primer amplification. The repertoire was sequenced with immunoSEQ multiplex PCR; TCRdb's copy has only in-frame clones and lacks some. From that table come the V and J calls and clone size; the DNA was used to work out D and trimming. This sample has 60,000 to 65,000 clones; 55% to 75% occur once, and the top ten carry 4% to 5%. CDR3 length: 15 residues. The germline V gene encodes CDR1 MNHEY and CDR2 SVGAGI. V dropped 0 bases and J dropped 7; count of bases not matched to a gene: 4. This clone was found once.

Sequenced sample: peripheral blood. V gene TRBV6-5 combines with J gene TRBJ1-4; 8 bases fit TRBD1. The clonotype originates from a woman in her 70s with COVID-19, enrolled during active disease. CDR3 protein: CASSYSDRVGEKLFF. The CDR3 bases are TGTGCCAGCAGTTACTCGGACAGGGTGGGTGAAAAACTGTTTTTT.